Below are 25 T cell receptor beta chains sequenced from a single sample in a study of T cell repertoires in aging, cancer and after chemotherapy. Rearranged V-D-J TRB sequences were amplified with a mixed TRB-A/B primer pool. Using its own MiXCR run on the multiplex PCR reads, TCRdb lists one record per CDR3 protein. The data hold under 8,500 distinct CDR3 sequences, with around 32% observed a single time. Peripheral blood genomic DNA, not sorted cells or RNA, was the template. The sequenced sample was blood. All receptors derive from a human donor in good health.

This chain's CDR3 is CATSRGESTDTQYF. The CDR3 region has the DNA TGTGCCACCAGCAGGGGAGAGAGCACAGATACGCAGTATTTT. The chain employs TRBV15 and TRBJ2-3; tentative D call: TRBD2 (5 bases). The V and J ends lost 3 bases and 0 bases respectively, with 7 bases between them. Germline loops: CDR1 LNHNV, CDR2 YYDKDF (reference sequence). This CDR3 comprises 14 residues.

This clonotype was recorded a few times. The genes are TRBV6-5 and TRBJ2-5, with a tentative D call TRBD2 (7 bases). Trimming stripped 0 bases from V and 2 bases from J, with 13 bases between. This CDR3 comprises 16 residues. Germline loops: CDR1 MNHEY, CDR2 SVGAGI. The CDR3 sequence: CASSYSRGGQQETQYF. The DNA of the CDR3 is TGTGCCAGCAGTTACTCGAGGGGGGGCCAACAAGAGACCCAGTACTTC.

This clonotype showed up just a few times. This chain links TRBV12-3 or TRBV12-4 with TRBJ2-1, with unresolved D. This CDR3 is 13 amino acids long. Trimming cost V 5 bases and J 4 bases, with 9 bases left between them. In DNA form, the CDR3 reads TGTGCCAGCAGTCGCGGACCTTACAATGAGCAGTTCTTC. Translating it yields CASSRGPYNEQFF.

The gene calls are TRBV19 and TRBJ2-7; the match to TRBD2 covers 10 bases. The CDR3 covers 14 residues. Germline values: CDR1 LNHDA, CDR2 SQIVND (reference sequence). With V trimmed by 3 bases and J by 9 bases, 8 bases remained unmatched. CDR3 protein: CASSILAGDPRQYF. The DNA of the CDR3 is TGTGCCAGTAGTATCCTAGCGGGGGATCCGCGGCAGTACTTC.

This clonotype was observed a handful of times. The genes are TRBV6-5 and TRBJ1-2; the D gene is possibly TRBD1 (5 bases). Germline CDR1 and CDR2: MNHEY and SVGAGI. This CDR3 is 16 amino acids long. V lost 2 bases to trimming and J lost 1 base, with 14 bases between them. In DNA, the CDR3 is TGTGCCAGCAGTTACGGAGCCACAGGAGTTAACTATGGCTACACCTTC. Its protein is CASSYGATGVNYGYTF.

A few counts support this clonotype. The chain uses TRBV12-3 or TRBV12-4 and TRBJ2-1; 11 nucleotides line up with TRBD2. The ends lost 6 bases at V and 5 bases at J; junction bases unmatched: 3. The CDR3 loop spans 14 amino acids. CDR3 amino acids: CASRASGGNNEQFF. The CDR3 DNA reads as TGTGCCAGCAGGGCTAGCGGGGGGAACAATGAGCAGTTCTTC.

V and J are TRBV5-1 and TRBJ2-1; D remains unclear. Trimming took 4 bases from V and 6 from J, leaving 14 bases between them. CDR3 length: 14 residues. Germline CDR1 and CDR2: SGHRS and YFSETQ. As DNA, the CDR3 is TGCGCCAGCAGCCACGGAATAATGGTCAATGAGCAGTTCTTC. This translates into CASSHGIMVNEQFF.

The chain employs TRBV6-4 and TRBJ1-5; no firm D call. Germline assignment: CDR1 MRHNA and CDR2 SNTAGT. Deletions cut 4 bases from V and 6 bases from J, with 10 bases between. CDR3 length equals 13 residues. DNA of the CDR3: TGTGCCAGCAGTGCCGAAGAGGGTCAGCCCCAGCATTTT. Its translation: CASSAEEGQPQHF.

V gene TRBV7-9 combines with J gene TRBJ2-5; 10 bases map to TRBD2. Per the germline V gene, CDR1 is SEHNR and CDR2 is FQNEAQ (reference sequence). V shed 2 bases and J 5 bases; nucleotides not matched to a gene: 5. This CDR3 has 15 amino acids. CDR3 loop: CASSLPSGGGETQYF. The CDR3 DNA reads as TGTGCCAGCAGCTTACCCAGCGGGGGGGGGGAGACCCAGTACTTC.

Relative to its sample, this clonotype is medium-sized. The CDR3 region is CASSEERGAPDTQYF. Written as DNA, the CDR3 is TGTGCCAGCAGTGAGGAGCGGGGGGCGCCAGATACGCAGTATTTT. The genes are TRBV6-1 and TRBJ2-3; TRBD2 aligns across 9 bases. Trimming cost V 3 bases and J 4 bases; bases outside gene matches: 5. Germline V CDR1 and CDR2: MNHNS, SASEGT. CDR3 length equals 15 residues.

As for this clonotype: A clone one base away is much larger, so this may be a read error. This chain uses TRBV18 with TRBJ2-5; TRBD1 matches at 7 bases. This CDR3 region has 15 residues. CDR1 is KGHSH and CDR2 is LQKENI in the germline V gene. With 6 bases clipped from V and 4 bases from J, the junction kept 11 bases outside the gene matches. Written as DNA, the CDR3 is TGTGCCAGCTCGCAGACAGGGTCCCATGGAGAGACCCAGTACTTC. Amino acid sequence: CASSQTGSHGETQYF.

CDR3 in amino acids: CAWKARRAIDDEQFF. The CDR3 bases are TGTGCCTGGAAGGCTAGGCGGGCGATAGACGATGAGCAGTTCTTC. The chain combines TRBV30 with TRBJ2-1; D is possibly TRBD2 (5 bases). Germline V gene sequence: CDR1 GTSNPN, CDR2 SVGIG (reference sequence). Trimming took off 4 bases at V and 8 bases at J, with 21 bases between the two ends. The CDR3 covers 15 residues.

The CDR3 protein is CASSPEETQYF. CDR3 DNA sequence: TGTGCCAGCTCACCAGAAGAGACCCAGTACTTC. This rearrangement joins TRBV18 to TRBJ2-5, with unresolved D. Trimming left V 2 bases short and J 3 bases short, with 1 base between. The CDR3 loop spans 11 amino acids. The germline V gene has CDR1 KGHSH and CDR2 LQKENI.

V and J are TRBV12-3 or TRBV12-4 and TRBJ2-7; D gene ambiguous. This CDR3 spans 15 amino acids. V was clipped by 5 bases and J by 2 bases, with 16 bases between them. This CDR3 reads CASSPSADNTYEQYF. The CDR3 region has the DNA TGTGCCAGCAGTCCCTCCGCTGACAACACCTACGAGCAGTACTTC.

CDR3 sequence (DNA): TGTGCCAGCAGTTTGGACAGGATCCATGGCTACACCTTC. As protein: CASSLDRIHGYTF. This chain uses TRBV11-1 with TRBJ1-2, with 7 bases aligning to TRBD1. V shed 6 bases and J 6 bases; nucleotides not matched to a gene: 7. This CDR3 is built from 13 residues. Germline CDR1 reads SGHAT; CDR2 reads FQDESV (reference sequence).

This clonotype was counted only a few times. The chain recombines TRBV6-6 with TRBJ1-4, with 8 bases fitting TRBD1. CDR3 length: 13 residues. With V trimmed by 6 bases and J by 7 bases, 4 bases remained unmatched. Looked up from germline, CDR1 is MNHNY and CDR2 is SVGAGI (reference sequence). CDR3: CASSTGGSEKLFF. The DNA of the CDR3 is TGTGCCAGCAGCACAGGGGGGAGTGAAAAACTGTTTTTT.

The CDR3 spells CATSRTGTGTYEQYF. The DNA for the CDR3 is TGTGCCACCAGCAGAACCGGGACAGGGACCTACGAGCAGTACTTC. The V call is TRBV15, the J call TRBJ2-7, with 9 bases matching TRBD1. V gave up 2 bases and J gave up 2 bases; unmatched junction bases: 4. Germline CDR1 is LNHNV and CDR2 is YYDKDF (reference sequence). The CDR3 has 15 residues.

V is TRBV30 and J is TRBJ1-1, with 9 bases aligning to TRBD1. The V gene's germline CDR1 is GTSNPN and CDR2 SVGIG (reference sequence). The CDR3 is made up of 14 amino acids. The J segment lost 4 bases and the V segment lost 4 bases, leaving 7 bases of the junction unmatched. The CDR3: CAWIRQGVGTEAFF. For the CDR3, the DNA is TGTGCCTGGATTCGACAGGGGGTTGGCACTGAAGCTTTCTTT. The full variable domain, with the rest looked up from reference TRBV30 and TRBJ1-1, is SQTIHQWPATLVQPVGSPLSLECTVEGTSNPNLYWYRQAAGRGLQLLFYSVGIGQISSEVPQNLSASRPQDRQFILSSKKLLLSDSGFYLCAWIRQGVGTEAFFGQGTRLTVV.

The rearrangement links TRBV6-2 or TRBV6-3 to TRBJ2-2; a weak D match, TRBD1 (6 bases). Trimming shortened V by 6 bases and J by 4 bases, and 15 bases separated the two germline ends. This CDR3 spans 15 amino acids. Germline V gene lookup returns CDR1 MNHEY and CDR2 SVGEGT. The CDR3 protein is CASRNRVVSTGELFF. As DNA, the CDR3 is TGTGCCAGCAGAAACAGGGTTGTGAGCACCGGGGAGCTGTTTTTT.

In its sample, this clonotype is medium-sized. This chain links TRBV30 with TRBJ2-7, with 7 nucleotides matching TRBD2. From germline, CDR1 is GTSNPN and CDR2 SVGIG (reference sequence). J lost 3 bases, V lost 0 bases, and 5 bases had no gene match. The CDR3 is 14 residues long. CDR3 nucleotide sequence: TGTGCCTGGAGTGTTTCACCGGGAGGCTACGAGCAGTACTTC. Protein product: CAWSVSPGGYEQYF.

CDR3 nucleotide sequence: TGCAGTGCTCCTGGGACAGTCAACACTGAAGCTTTCTTT. It codes for CSAPGTVNTEAFF. V and J are TRBV20-1 and TRBJ1-1; 7 positions match TRBD1. The germline gives CDR1 DFQATT, CDR2 SNEGSKA (reference sequence). V dropped 5 bases and J dropped 2; count of bases not matched to a gene: 5. This CDR3 spans 13 amino acids.

The chain recombines TRBV6-1 with TRBJ2-3; 14 positions agree with TRBD2. CDR1 and CDR2 from the germline V gene are MNHNS and SASEGT. V shed 6 bases and J 6 bases; nucleotides not matched to a gene: 5. The CDR3 covers 15 residues. This CDR3 reads CASSGLAGGGDTQYF. The CDR3 coding sequence is TGTGCCAGCAGCGGACTAGCGGGGGGAGGGGATACGCAGTATTTT.

The V call is TRBV5-6, the J call TRBJ2-5; 9 nucleotides match TRBD2. CDR3 length: 14 residues. V lost 6 bases, J lost 5 bases, and 8 bases stayed unmatched. Germline values: CDR1 SGHDT, CDR2 YYEEEE. The CDR3 reads CASIQRGAGETQYF. The CDR3 DNA follows: TGTGCCAGCATCCAGCGGGGGGCGGGGGAGACCCAGTACTTC.

This clonotype has just a few counts. V gene TRBV15 combines with J gene TRBJ1-4, with TRBD1 matching over 7 bases. The ends lost 5 bases at V and 4 bases at J; junction bases unmatched: 7. Germline CDR1 LNHNV, CDR2 YYDKDF (reference sequence). The CDR3 loop spans 15 amino acids. CDR3 residues: CATSGTGQNNEKLFF. CDR3 nucleotides: TGTGCCACCAGCGGAACGGGACAGAATAATGAAAAACTGTTTTTT.

A few counts support this clonotype. The genes are TRBV5-6 and TRBJ2-5; perhaps TRBD2 as D (7 bases). This CDR3 is built from 14 residues. V was trimmed by 4 bases and J by 3 bases, leaving 13 bases between them. Germline lookup yields CDR1 SGHDT and CDR2 YYEEEE. The CDR3 protein is CASSPLGGEETQYF. CDR3 sequence (DNA): TGTGCCAGCAGCCCCCTAGGGGGGGAAGAGACCCAGTACTTC.